The sequence of this TCR beta chain was determined in a study of blood T cell repertoires in COVID-19. As for the study in general: Specimens from acute and convalescent COVID-19 originated in the United States, Italy and Spain. Sources were T cells, B-cell-depleted T cells, or PBMCs; the material itself was cDNA or gDNA.

Deletions cut 3 bases from V and 2 bases from J, with 11 bases between. Germline V lookup: CDR1 SQVTM, CDR2 ANQGSEA. There are 14 residues in the CDR3. Per the original data handling: Estimation of nucleated cell counts relied on the amplification of reference gene primers. Method: immunoSEQ multiplex PCR; TCRdb's copy keeps in-frame clones and lacks some. That table supplies the V and J calls and clone size; D and trimming were determined from the DNA. The sample records around 130,000 clones, roughly 89% being singletons. This chain links TRBV29-1 with TRBJ1-3; D perhaps matches TRBD1 (5 bases). The TCR sequence derives from a man aged 35 to 55 with acute or convalescent COVID-19. Sequenced: peripheral blood. CDR3 amino acids: CSVDLGGTGNTIYF. The DNA for the CDR3 is TGCAGCGTTGATCTCGGGGGAACTGGAAACACCATATATTTT.